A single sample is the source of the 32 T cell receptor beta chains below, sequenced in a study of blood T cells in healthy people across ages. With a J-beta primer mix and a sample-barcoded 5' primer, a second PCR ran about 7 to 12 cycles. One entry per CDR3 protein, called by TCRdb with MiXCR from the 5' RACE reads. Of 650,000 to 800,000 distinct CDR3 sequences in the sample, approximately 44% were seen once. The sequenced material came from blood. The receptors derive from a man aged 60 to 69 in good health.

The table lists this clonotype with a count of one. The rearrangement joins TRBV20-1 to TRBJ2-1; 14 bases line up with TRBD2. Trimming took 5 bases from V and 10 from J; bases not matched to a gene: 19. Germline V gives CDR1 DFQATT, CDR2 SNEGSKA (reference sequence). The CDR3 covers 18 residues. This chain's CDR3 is CSAPTTSGGATGSGEQFF. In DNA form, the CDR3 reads TGCAGTGCTCCCACGACTAGCGGGGGGGCCACAGGATCTGGCGAGCAGTTCTTC.

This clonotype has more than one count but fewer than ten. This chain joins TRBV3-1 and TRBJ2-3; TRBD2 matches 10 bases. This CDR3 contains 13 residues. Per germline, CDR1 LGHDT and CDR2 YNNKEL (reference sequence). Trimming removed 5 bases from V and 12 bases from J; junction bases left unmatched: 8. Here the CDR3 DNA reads TGTGCCAGCAGCGACGGGACTAGCGTTGCACAGTATTTT. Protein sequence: CASSDGTSVAQYF.

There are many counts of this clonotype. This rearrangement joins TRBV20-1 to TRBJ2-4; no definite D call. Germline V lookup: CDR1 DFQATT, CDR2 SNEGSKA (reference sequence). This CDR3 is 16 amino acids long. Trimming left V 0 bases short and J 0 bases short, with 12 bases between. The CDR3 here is CSAREVQLIAKNIQYF. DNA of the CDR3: TGCAGTGCTAGAGAGGTTCAGCTGATAGCCAAAAACATTCAGTACTTC.

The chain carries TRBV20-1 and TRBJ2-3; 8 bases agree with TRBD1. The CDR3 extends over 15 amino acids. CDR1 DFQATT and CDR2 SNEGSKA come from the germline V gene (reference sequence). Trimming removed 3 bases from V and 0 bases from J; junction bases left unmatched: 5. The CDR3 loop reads CSASRTGSSTDTQYF. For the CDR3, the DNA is TGCAGTGCTAGCCGGACAGGGTCTAGCACAGATACGCAGTATTTT.

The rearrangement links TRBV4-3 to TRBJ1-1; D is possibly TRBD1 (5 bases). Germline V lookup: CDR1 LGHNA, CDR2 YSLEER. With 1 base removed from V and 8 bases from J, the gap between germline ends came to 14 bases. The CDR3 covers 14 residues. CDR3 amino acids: CASSQGGTQREAFF. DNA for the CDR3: TGCGCCAGCAGCCAAGGTGGGACCCAACGGGAAGCTTTCTTT.

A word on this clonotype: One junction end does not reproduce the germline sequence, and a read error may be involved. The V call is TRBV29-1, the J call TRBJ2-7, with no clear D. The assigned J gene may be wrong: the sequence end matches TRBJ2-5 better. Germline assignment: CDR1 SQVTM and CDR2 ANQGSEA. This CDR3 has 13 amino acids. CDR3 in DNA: TGCAACGTTAAGGATCCCGAAGTGGAGACCCAGTACTTC. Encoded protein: CNVKDPEVETQYF.

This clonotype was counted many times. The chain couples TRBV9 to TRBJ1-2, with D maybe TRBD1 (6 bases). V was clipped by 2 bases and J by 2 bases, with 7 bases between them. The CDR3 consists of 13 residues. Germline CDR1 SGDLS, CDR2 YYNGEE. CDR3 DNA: TGTGCCAGCAGCGTGGACAGCAACTATGGCTACACCTTC. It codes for CASSVDSNYGYTF.

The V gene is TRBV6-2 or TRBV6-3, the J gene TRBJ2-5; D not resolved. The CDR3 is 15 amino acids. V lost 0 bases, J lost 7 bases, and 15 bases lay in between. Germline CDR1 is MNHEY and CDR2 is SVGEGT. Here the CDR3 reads CASSYSQLPEGTQYF. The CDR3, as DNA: TGTGCCAGCAGTTACTCACAACTCCCAGAAGGGACCCAGTACTTC.

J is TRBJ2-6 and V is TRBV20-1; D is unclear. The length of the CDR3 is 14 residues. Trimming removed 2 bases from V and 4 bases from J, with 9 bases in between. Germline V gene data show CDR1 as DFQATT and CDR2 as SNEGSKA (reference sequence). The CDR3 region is CSARLHGGANVLTF. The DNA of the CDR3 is TGCAGTGCTAGACTCCACGGGGGGGCCAACGTCCTGACTTTC.

The CDR3 sequence is CASSQDLKQVSVEQYF. CDR3 bases: TGCGCCAGCAGCCAAGATCTTAAGCAAGTGTCTGTCGAGCAGTACTTC. The chain is built from TRBV4-3 and TRBJ2-5; D ambiguous. The end of the DNA is better explained by TRBJ2-7, so the J call may be wrong. Germline CDR1 LGHNA, CDR2 YSLEER. The CDR3 is 16 amino acids.

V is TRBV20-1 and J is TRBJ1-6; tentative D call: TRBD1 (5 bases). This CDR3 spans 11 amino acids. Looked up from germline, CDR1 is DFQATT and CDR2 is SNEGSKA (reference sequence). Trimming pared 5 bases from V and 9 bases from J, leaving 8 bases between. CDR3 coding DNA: TGCAGTGCTCGGGGGGGTTCACCCCTCCACTTT. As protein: CSARGGSPLHF.

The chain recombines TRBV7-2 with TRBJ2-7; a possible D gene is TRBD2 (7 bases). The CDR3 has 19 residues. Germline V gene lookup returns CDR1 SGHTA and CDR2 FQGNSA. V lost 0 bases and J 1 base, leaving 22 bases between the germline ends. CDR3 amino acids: CASSLALMGRGPNSYEQYF. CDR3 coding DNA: TGTGCCAGCAGCTTAGCGCTAATGGGGCGGGGGCCTAATTCCTACGAGCAGTACTTC.

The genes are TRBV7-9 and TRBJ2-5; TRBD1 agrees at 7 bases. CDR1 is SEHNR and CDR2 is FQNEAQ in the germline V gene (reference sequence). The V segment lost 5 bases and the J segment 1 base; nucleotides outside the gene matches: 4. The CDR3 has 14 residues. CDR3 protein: CASSRQGFQETQYF. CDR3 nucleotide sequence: TGTGCCAGCAGCCGACAGGGTTTCCAAGAGACCCAGTACTTC.

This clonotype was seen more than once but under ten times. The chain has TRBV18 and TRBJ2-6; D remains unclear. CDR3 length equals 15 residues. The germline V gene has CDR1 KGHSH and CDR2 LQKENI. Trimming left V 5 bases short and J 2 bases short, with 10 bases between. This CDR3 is CASSTDETGANVLTF. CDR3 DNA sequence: TGTGCCAGCTCAACAGACGAGACTGGGGCCAACGTCCTGACTTTC.

The DNA for the CDR3 is TGTGCCAGCAGCCAATTACCGGGAACAGCTAACTACAATGAGCAGTTCTTC. Its translation is CASSQLPGTANYNEQFF. This rearrangement joins TRBV28 to TRBJ2-1; D is perhaps TRBD2 (5 bases). Per the germline V gene, CDR1 is MDHEN and CDR2 is SYDVKM. The CDR3 extends over 17 amino acids. V lost 6 bases and J 3 bases, leaving 21 bases between the germline ends.

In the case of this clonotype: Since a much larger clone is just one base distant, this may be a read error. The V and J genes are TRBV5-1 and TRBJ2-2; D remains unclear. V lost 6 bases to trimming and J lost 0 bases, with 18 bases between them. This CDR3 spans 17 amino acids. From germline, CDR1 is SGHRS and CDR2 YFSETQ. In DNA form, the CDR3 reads TGCGCCAGCAAATTGCCGGTTGGCAGACCGAACACCGGGGAGCTGTTTTTT. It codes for CASKLPVGRPNTGELFF.

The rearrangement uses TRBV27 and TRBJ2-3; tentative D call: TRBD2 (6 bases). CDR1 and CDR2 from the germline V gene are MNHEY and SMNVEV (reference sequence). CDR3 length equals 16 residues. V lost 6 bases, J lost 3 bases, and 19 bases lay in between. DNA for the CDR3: TGTGCCAGCAGCCGTGGGGTCGGGAGAGAGACAGATACGCAGTATTTT. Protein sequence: CASSRGVGRETDTQYF.

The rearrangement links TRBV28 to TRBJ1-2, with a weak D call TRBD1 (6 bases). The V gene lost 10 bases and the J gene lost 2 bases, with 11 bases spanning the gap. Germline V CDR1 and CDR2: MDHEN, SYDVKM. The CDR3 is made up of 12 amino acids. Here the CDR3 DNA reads TGTGCCACCCGGGACACGAACTATGGCTACACCTTC. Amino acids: CATRDTNYGYTF.

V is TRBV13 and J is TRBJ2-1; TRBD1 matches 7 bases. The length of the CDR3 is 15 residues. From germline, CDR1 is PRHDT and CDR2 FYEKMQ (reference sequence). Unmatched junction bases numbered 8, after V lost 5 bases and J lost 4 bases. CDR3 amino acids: CASSGRNRGYNEQFF. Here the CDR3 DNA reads TGTGCCAGCAGCGGCCGAAACAGGGGTTACAATGAGCAGTTCTTC. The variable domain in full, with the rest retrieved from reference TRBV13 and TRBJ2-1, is AAGVIQSPRHLIKEKRETATLKCYPIPRHDTVYWYQQGPGQDPQFLISFYEKMQSDKGSIPDRFSAQQFSDYHSELNMSSLELGDSALYFCASSGRNRGYNEQFFGPGTRLTVL.

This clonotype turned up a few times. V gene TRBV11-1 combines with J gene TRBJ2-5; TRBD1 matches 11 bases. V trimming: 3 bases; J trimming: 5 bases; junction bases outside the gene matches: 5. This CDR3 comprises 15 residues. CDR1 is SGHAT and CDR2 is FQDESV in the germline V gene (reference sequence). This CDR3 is CASSLGGQGAETQYF. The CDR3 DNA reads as TGTGCCAGCAGCTTGGGCGGACAGGGGGCCGAGACCCAGTACTTC.

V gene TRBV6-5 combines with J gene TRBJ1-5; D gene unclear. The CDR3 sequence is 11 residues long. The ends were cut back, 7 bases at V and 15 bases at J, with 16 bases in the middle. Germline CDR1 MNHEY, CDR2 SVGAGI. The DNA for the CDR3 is TGTGCCAGCACCGAGATGGGAGTTTGGCATTTT. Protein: CASTEMGVWHF.

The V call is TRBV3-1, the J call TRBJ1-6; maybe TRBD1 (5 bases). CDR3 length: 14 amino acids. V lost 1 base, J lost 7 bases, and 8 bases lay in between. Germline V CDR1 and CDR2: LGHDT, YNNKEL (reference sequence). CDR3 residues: CASSQGGPNSPLHF. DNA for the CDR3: TGTGCCAGCAGCCAAGGGGGCCCGAATTCACCCCTCCACTTT.

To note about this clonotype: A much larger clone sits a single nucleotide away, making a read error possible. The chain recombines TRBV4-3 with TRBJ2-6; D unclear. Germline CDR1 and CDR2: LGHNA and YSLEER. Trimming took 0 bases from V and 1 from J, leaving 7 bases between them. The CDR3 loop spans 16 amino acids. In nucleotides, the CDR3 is TGCGCCAGCAGCCAAGACAGAGTATCTGGGGCCAACGTCCTGACTTTC. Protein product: CASSQDRVSGANVLTF.

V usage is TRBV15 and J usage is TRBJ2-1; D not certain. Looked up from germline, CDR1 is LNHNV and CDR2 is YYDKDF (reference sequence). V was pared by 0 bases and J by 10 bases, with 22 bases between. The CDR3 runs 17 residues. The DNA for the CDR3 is TGTGCCACCAGCAGAGATCGACTTTCAGGATCCTCGGGCGAGCAGTTCTTC. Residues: CATSRDRLSGSSGEQFF.

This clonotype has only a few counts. CDR3 in DNA: TGTGCCAGCTCACCATATCTGGGACAGGGCCAAGAGACCCAGTACTTC. This codes for CASSPYLGQGQETQYF. The gene calls are TRBV18 and TRBJ2-5, with 9 bases aligning to TRBD1. The germline gives CDR1 KGHSH, CDR2 LQKENI. The CDR3 contains 16 residues. J was trimmed by 1 base and V by 2 bases; bases with no gene match: 5.

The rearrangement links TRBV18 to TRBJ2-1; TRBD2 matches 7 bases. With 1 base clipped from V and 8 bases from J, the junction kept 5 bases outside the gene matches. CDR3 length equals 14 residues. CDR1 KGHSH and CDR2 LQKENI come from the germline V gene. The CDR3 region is CASSPQGLVYEQFF. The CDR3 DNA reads TGTGCCAGCTCACCACAAGGACTAGTCTATGAGCAGTTCTTC.

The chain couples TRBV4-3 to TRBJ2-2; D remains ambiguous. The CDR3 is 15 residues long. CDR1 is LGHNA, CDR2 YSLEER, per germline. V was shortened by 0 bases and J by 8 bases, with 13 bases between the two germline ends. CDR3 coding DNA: TGCGCCAGCAGCCAAGAGGGAAGCTGGGCTGGGGAGCTGTTTTTT. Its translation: CASSQEGSWAGELFF.

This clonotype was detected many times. The CDR3 DNA sequence: TGTGCCAGCTCACGAGAAGTAAACTACGAGCAGTACTTC. Amino acids: CASSREVNYEQYF. The chain recombines TRBV18 with TRBJ2-7; D remains unclear. The length of the CDR3 is 13 residues. The V gene's germline CDR1 is KGHSH and CDR2 LQKENI. V lost 4 bases, J lost 3 bases, and 10 bases lay in between.

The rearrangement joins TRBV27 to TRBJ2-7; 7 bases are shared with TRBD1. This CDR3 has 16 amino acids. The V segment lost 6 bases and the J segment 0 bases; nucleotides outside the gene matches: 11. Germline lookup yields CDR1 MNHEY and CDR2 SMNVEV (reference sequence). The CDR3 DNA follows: TGTGCCAGCAGCACGACCGAGAGGGGGCTCTCCTACGAGCAGTACTTC. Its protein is CASSTTERGLSYEQYF.

The CDR3 protein is CSASLGLGLETQYF. The CDR3 DNA is TGCAGTGCTAGTCTGGGCCTAGGGCTAGAGACCCAGTACTTC. This chain links TRBV20-1 with TRBJ2-5; no reliable D call. The ends were cut back, 3 bases at V and 4 bases at J, with 15 bases in the middle. The germline CDR1 and CDR2 sequences are DFQATT and SNEGSKA (reference sequence). CDR3 length equals 14 residues.

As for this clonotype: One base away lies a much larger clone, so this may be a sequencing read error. CDR3 amino acids: CASSLAGDLRVRHSNYGYTF. For the CDR3, the DNA is TGTGCCAGCAGCTTAGCTGGGGACTTGAGGGTCAGGCACAGTAACTATGGCTACACCTTC. The chain employs TRBV7-8 and TRBJ1-2, with TRBD1 as a possible D gene (5 bases). V was trimmed by 0 bases and J by 1 base, leaving 24 bases between them. The CDR3 contains 20 residues. CDR1 SGHVS and CDR2 FQNEAQ come from the germline V gene.

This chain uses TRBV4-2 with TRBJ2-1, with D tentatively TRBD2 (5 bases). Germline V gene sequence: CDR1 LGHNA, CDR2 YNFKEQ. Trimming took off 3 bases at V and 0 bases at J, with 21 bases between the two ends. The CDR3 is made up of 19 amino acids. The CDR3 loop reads CASSQVAGAGVGSYNEQFF. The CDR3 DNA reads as TGTGCCAGCAGCCAGGTGGCTGGCGCGGGCGTGGGCTCCTACAATGAGCAGTTCTTC.